This TCR beta chain was recovered during a study of blood T cells in healthy people across ages. Using a J-beta primer mix together with a sample-barcoded 5' primer, a second PCR was run for roughly 6 to 12 cycles. Each of the cDNA molecules was tagged by a template-switch adaptor with 12 random nucleotides. TCRdb re-derived calls from the 5' RACE reads in MiXCR, one entry per CDR3 protein. The table shows about 1.6 million distinct CDR3 sequences, with almost 35% occurring only once. This clonotype was obtained from a woman in her twenties or thirties in good health. Input material: blood.

The CDR3 sequence: CSVIRDYGYTF. The CDR3 DNA reads as TGCAGTGTAATTCGGGACTATGGCTACACCTTC. The gene calls are TRBV20-1 and TRBJ1-2, with D uncertain. This CDR3 has 11 residues. V lost 7 bases and J lost 3, with 9 bases in between. CDR1 and CDR2 from the germline V gene are DFQATT and SNEGSKA (reference sequence).